One and the same sample provided the 4 T cell receptor beta chains below, sequenced in a study of cytomegalovirus exposure and HLA in healthy donors. In the PCR, 60 Vbeta and 13 Jbeta primers were used. The protocol was immunoSEQ multiplex PCR, while the TCRdb copy is restricted to in-frame clones and leaves out a portion. Of under 200,000 clones listed, around 80% are singletons. The specimen sequenced was PBMCs. These receptor sequences come from a man aged 35-49 years in good health and CMV-seronegative.

The rearrangement uses TRBV14 and TRBJ1-4; D is uncertain. This CDR3 is built from 15 residues. The V end was cut by 0 bases, the J end by 7 bases, with 12 bases between. CDR1 and CDR2 (germline): SGHDN, FVKESK. The CDR3 protein is CASSQEGGPGEKLFF. In DNA form, the CDR3 reads TGTGCCAGCAGCCAAGAAGGAGGCCCCGGTGAAAAACTGTTTTTT.

The chain joins TRBV7-7 to TRBJ2-2; 9 nucleotides agree with TRBD1. The CDR3 is 13 amino acids. Germline lookup yields CDR1 SSHAT and CDR2 FNYEAQ (reference sequence). The V gene end was trimmed by 6 bases and the J gene end by 6 bases; junction bases not matched to a gene: 2. The CDR3 nucleotides are TGTGCCAGCAGGCGGACAGGGGCCGGGGAGCTGTTTTTT. Its protein product is CASRRTGAGELFF. The full variable domain, completed using reference TRBV7-7 and TRBJ2-2, is GAGVSQSPRYKVTKRGQDVTLRCDPISSHATLYWYQQALGQGPEFLTYFNYEAQPDKSGLPSDRFSAERPEGSISTLTIQRTEQRDSAMYRCASRRTGAGELFFGEGSRLTVL.

This chain joins TRBV18 and TRBJ1-1; D ambiguous. V gave up 1 base and J gave up 4 bases, with 10 bases separating them. The CDR3 is 14 amino acids. Germline V gives CDR1 KGHSH, CDR2 LQKENI. CDR3 sequence reads: CASSPQQEGTEAFF. The CDR3 DNA is TGTGCCAGCTCACCACAGCAGGAAGGCACTGAAGCTTTCTTT.

This chain uses TRBV19 with TRBJ2-3; 10 bases match TRBD2. The germline CDR1 and CDR2 sequences are LNHDA and SQIVND (reference sequence). With V trimmed by 8 bases and J by 5 bases, 4 bases remained unmatched. This CDR3 comprises 13 residues. CDR3 nucleotide sequence: TGTGCCAGTGGAGCGGGAGGGGTAGATACGCAGTATTTT. Its translation: CASGAGGVDTQYF.